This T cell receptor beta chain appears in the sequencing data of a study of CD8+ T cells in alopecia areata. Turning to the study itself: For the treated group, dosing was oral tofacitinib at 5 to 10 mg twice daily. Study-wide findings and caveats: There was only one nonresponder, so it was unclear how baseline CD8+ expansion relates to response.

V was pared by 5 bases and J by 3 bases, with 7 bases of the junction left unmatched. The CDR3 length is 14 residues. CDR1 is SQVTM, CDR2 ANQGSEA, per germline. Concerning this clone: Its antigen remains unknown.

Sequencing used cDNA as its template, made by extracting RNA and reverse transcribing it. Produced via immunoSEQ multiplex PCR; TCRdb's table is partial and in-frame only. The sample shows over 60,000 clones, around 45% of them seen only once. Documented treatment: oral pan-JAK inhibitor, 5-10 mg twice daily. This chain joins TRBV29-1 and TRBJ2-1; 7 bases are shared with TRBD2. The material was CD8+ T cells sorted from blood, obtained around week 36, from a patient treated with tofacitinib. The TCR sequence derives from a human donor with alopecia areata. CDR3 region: CSVLGLDHYNEQFF. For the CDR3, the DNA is TGCAGCGTTTTAGGACTAGACCACTACAATGAGCAGTTCTTC.